The clone carrying this T cell receptor (beta chain) was counted ten times or more. The antigen is unknown. Two oligonucleotides, mixed equimolar, formed the beta constant-region primer covering TRBC1 and TRBC2. Ligated cDNA was amplified by four rounds of PCR with nested alpha and beta constant-region primers and SP2. Each CDR3 protein is one row after TCRdb ran MiXCR on the UMI-ligation and nested PCR reads. The sample shows over 65,000 distinct CDR3 sequences, 9% of them seen only once. The data stem from a study of naive and memory T cell subsets. Study-level results: Over 95% of naive TCR sequences appeared only once after error correction, unlike memory subsets.

V shed 5 bases and J shed 5 bases, with 11 bases lying between them. Germline assignment: CDR1 SGHVS and CDR2 FNYEAQ. The CDR3 totals 13 residues. V and J are TRBV7-6 and TRBJ2-3; unclear D gene. Sequencing was done on a sample of naive CD8+ T cells from blood. The receptor's source is a human donor in good health. CDR3 nucleotides: TGTGCCAGCAGCCACAAAAGAGGAGATACGCAGTATTTT. Amino acid sequence: CASSHKRGDTQYF.